The 22 T cell receptor beta chains reported below all come from one sample, sequenced in a study of blood T cell repertoires in COVID-19. Using immunoSEQ multiplex PCR, the repertoire was profiled, and TCRdb retains in-frame clones only, with some absent. The data hold over 250,000 clones, with around 92% observed a single time. Sequences were obtained from PBMCs or T cells enriched from blood (not recorded which). These receptors all come from a woman aged 60-75 years who had recovered from COVID-19.

The CDR3 protein is CASSLPLAGVSYEQYF. CDR3 sequence (DNA): TGTGCCAGCAGCCTCCCACTAGCGGGAGTTTCCTACGAGCAGTACTTC. The genes are TRBV5-4 and TRBJ2-7; 11 bases line up with TRBD2. Germline CDR1 reads SGHNT; CDR2 reads YYREEE (reference sequence). V gave up 4 bases and J gave up 1 base; unmatched junction bases: 7. CDR3 size: 16 residues.

The V call is TRBV7-9, the J call TRBJ1-2, with TRBD1 as a possible D gene (6 bases). Looked up from germline, CDR1 is SEHNR and CDR2 is FQNEAQ (reference sequence). With 1 base removed from V and 0 bases from J, the gap between germline ends came to 15 bases. The CDR3 extends over 17 amino acids. The CDR3 here is CASSLEGRTAANYGYTF. The CDR3 DNA reads TGTGCCAGCAGCTTAGAGGGACGGACAGCCGCTAACTATGGCTACACCTTC.

This rearrangement joins TRBV30 to TRBJ1-1; D is ambiguous. CDR3 size: 11 residues. CDR1 and CDR2 (germline): GTSNPN, SVGIG (reference sequence). Trimming removed 5 bases from V and 11 bases from J, with 15 bases in between. CDR3 sequence reads: CAWFRGVGAFF. In DNA form, the CDR3 reads TGTGCCTGGTTTCGAGGTGTCGGGGCTTTCTTT.

J is TRBJ2-5 and V is TRBV30; possible D gene TRBD1, 5 bases. This CDR3 region has 14 residues. Trimming removed 3 bases from V and 5 bases from J, with 16 bases in between. Per germline, CDR1 GTSNPN and CDR2 SVGIG (reference sequence). This chain's CDR3 is CAWSPGWGTETQYF. CDR3 bases: TGTGCCTGGAGCCCTGGATGGGGCACGGAGACCCAGTACTTC.

The CDR3 protein is CATSDSLGISYNEQFF. The CDR3 DNA follows: TGTGCCACCAGTGATTCCCTAGGAATATCCTACAATGAGCAGTTCTTC. The chain carries TRBV24-1 and TRBJ2-1; no clear D. The CDR3 is made up of 16 amino acids. Per the germline V gene, CDR1 is KGHDR and CDR2 is SFDVKD. V lost 2 bases, J lost 1 base, and 11 bases lay in between.

The chain recombines TRBV7-8 with TRBJ1-1; TRBD1 matches at 7 bases. In germline, CDR1 is SGHVS, CDR2 FQNEAQ. The ends lost 5 bases at V and 2 bases at J; junction bases unmatched: 11. CDR3 length: 16 residues. The CDR3 sequence is CASSPRDSSRNTEAFF. DNA of the CDR3: TGTGCCAGCAGCCCCCGGGACAGCTCAAGAAACACTGAAGCTTTCTTT.

This chain links TRBV6-5 with TRBJ2-7; D is uncertain. Deletions cut 2 bases from V and 6 bases from J, with 11 bases between. Germline-derived CDR1 and CDR2 are MNHEY and SVGAGI. The CDR3 is 13 residues long. The CDR3 spells CASSYTLKSEQYF. The CDR3 DNA follows: TGTGCCAGCAGTTACACCCTAAAATCCGAGCAGTACTTC.

This chain connects TRBV28 to TRBJ1-4; maybe TRBD1 (6 bases). CDR1 and CDR2 (germline): MDHEN, SYDVKM. V lost 3 bases to trimming and J lost 8 bases, with 13 bases between them. The CDR3 totals 14 residues. This CDR3 is CASSLMGAGEKLFF. In DNA, the CDR3 is TGTGCCAGCAGTTTGATGGGGGCCGGGGAAAAACTGTTTTTT.

This chain links TRBV6-5 with TRBJ2-3; weak D call: TRBD2 (5 bases). Germline assignment: CDR1 MNHEY and CDR2 SVGAGI. The CDR3 has 14 residues. V lost 5 bases and J lost 5, with 14 bases in between. The CDR3 loop is CASSPRVGRDTQYF. The DNA of the CDR3 is TGTGCCAGCAGTCCGAGGGTGGGAAGAGATACGCAGTATTTT.

The rearrangement joins TRBV10-1 to TRBJ2-3; 12 positions match TRBD1. Germline lookup yields CDR1 WNHNN and CDR2 SYGVQD (reference sequence). The CDR3 contains 17 residues. The ends lost 0 bases at V and 3 bases at J; junction bases unmatched: 4. The CDR3 sequence: CASSESGQGARTDTQYF. The CDR3 nucleotides are TGCGCCAGCAGTGAGTCGGGACAGGGGGCAAGGACAGATACGCAGTATTTT.

The chain recombines TRBV28 with TRBJ1-4; 8 nucleotides agree with TRBD1. The CDR3 sequence is 13 residues long. V shed 10 bases, J shed 12 bases, and the junction held 13 bases outside the gene matches. Germline V gene lookup returns CDR1 MDHEN and CDR2 SYDVKM. Written as DNA, the CDR3 is TGTGCCATACAGGGGGTACTATTGAGCGAACTGTTTTTT. Translating it yields CAIQGVLLSELFF.

This chain connects TRBV3-1 (or the pseudogene TRBV3-2) to TRBJ1-1, with D hard to call. V was shortened by 2 bases and J by 3 bases, with 4 bases between the two germline ends. Germline V lookup: CDR1 LGHDT, CDR2 YNNKEL (reference sequence). The CDR3 is made up of 12 amino acids. The CDR3 nucleotides read TGTGCCAGCAGCCAAATCTACACTGAAGCTTTCTTT. This encodes CASSQIYTEAFF.

The rearrangement links TRBV6-5 to TRBJ2-7, with TRBD1 matching 9 bases. Germline V CDR1 and CDR2: MNHEY, SVGAGI. The CDR3 has 15 amino acids. The V gene end was trimmed by 7 bases and the J gene end by 2 bases; junction bases not matched to a gene: 9. CDR3 sequence: CASTPRDRATYEQYF. The CDR3 DNA reads TGTGCCAGCACCCCCCGGGACAGGGCCACCTACGAGCAGTACTTC.

The J gene is TRBJ1-1, the V gene TRBV3-1 (or the pseudogene TRBV3-2), with D tentatively TRBD1 (6 bases). V lost 5 bases and J 2 bases, leaving 18 bases between the germline ends. The CDR3 covers 16 residues. CDR1 and CDR2 from the germline V gene are LGHDT and YNNKEL (reference sequence). CDR3 in amino acids: CASSKVSPGVNTEAFF. DNA of the CDR3: TGTGCCAGCAGCAAGGTTAGTCCAGGGGTTAACACTGAAGCTTTCTTT.

The chain joins TRBV5-1 to TRBJ2-3, with 8 bases matching TRBD2. V was clipped by 0 bases and J by 3 bases; unmatched bases: 3. Germline CDR1 and CDR2: SGHRS and YFSETQ. This CDR3 comprises 15 residues. The CDR3 is CASSLALAGTDTQYF. The CDR3 DNA is TGCGCCAGCAGCTTGGCTCTAGCGGGTACAGATACGCAGTATTTT. The entire variable domain, with the rest obtained from reference TRBV5-1 and TRBJ2-3, is as follows: KAGVTQTPRYLIKTRGQQVTLSCSPISGHRSVSWYQQTPGQGLQFLFEYFSETQRNKGNFPGRFSGRQFSNSRSEMNVSTLELGDSALYLCASSLALAGTDTQYFGPGTRLTVL.

This clone was seen just once. The chain has TRBV11-2 and TRBJ2-1; D gene uncertain. The CDR3 spans 11 residues. The germline V and J ends were trimmed by 2 bases and 9 bases, with 5 bases remaining between them. Per germline, CDR1 SGHAT and CDR2 FQNNGV. The DNA of the CDR3 is TGTGCCAGCAGCTTAAGCTTTGAGCAGTTCTTC. Protein product: CASSLSFEQFF.

V gene TRBV20-1 combines with J gene TRBJ1-1; the D gene is possibly TRBD1 (5 bases). This CDR3 is built from 11 residues. Germline CDR1 and CDR2: DFQATT and SNEGSKA (reference sequence). Trimming shortened V by 6 bases and J by 8 bases, and 13 bases separated the two germline ends. CDR3 sequence reads: CSAELRVEAFF. Written as DNA, the CDR3 is TGCAGTGCAGAACTCAGGGTCGAAGCTTTCTTT.

This chain uses TRBV5-6 with TRBJ2-5, with D tentatively TRBD2 (5 bases). The V and J ends lost 5 bases and 4 bases respectively, with 12 bases between them. CDR1 is SGHDT and CDR2 is YYEEEE in the germline V gene. This CDR3 region has 13 residues. The chain's CDR3 is CASRDWYGETQYF. CDR3 in DNA: TGTGCCAGCAGGGACTGGTACGGAGAGACCCAGTACTTC.

J is TRBJ2-3 and V is TRBV27; 9 bases agree with TRBD2. Germline V gives CDR1 MNHEY, CDR2 SMNVEV (reference sequence). CDR3 length equals 16 residues. The V segment lost 5 bases and the J segment 2 bases; nucleotides outside the gene matches: 8. The CDR3 loop is CASSTLAGSYTDTQYF. The CDR3, as DNA: TGTGCCAGCAGTACCCTAGCGGGATCTTACACAGATACGCAGTATTTT.

This clone was recorded a few times. The chain joins TRBV28 to TRBJ2-1, with 7 bases fitting TRBD2. Germline trimming cut 4 bases from V and 0 bases from J; bases unmatched to any gene: 9. Germline V gives CDR1 MDHEN, CDR2 SYDVKM. CDR3 length: 17 amino acids. Here the CDR3 reads CASSSGPRTSSYNEQFF. The CDR3 DNA sequence: TGTGCCAGCAGTTCCGGACCCCGGACTAGCTCCTACAATGAGCAGTTCTTC.

The rearrangement joins TRBV28 to TRBJ2-1; TRBD2 agrees at 8 bases. Trimming at V came to 6 bases and at J to 9 bases, leaving 13 bases not matched to a gene. Germline V gene sequence: CDR1 MDHEN, CDR2 SYDVKM. The CDR3 totals 15 residues. In DNA form, the CDR3 reads TGTGCCAGCAGCTCCGGGGGACTAGGGCTCGGTGAGCAGTTCTTC. Translation gives CASSSGGLGLGEQFF.

This clone showed up just a few times. This rearrangement joins TRBV9 to TRBJ1-6, with TRBD1 matching over 8 bases. V was clipped by 4 bases and J by 9 bases; unmatched bases: 6. The germline CDR1 and CDR2 sequences are SGDLS and YYNGEE. This CDR3 region has 14 residues. For the CDR3, the DNA is TGTGCCAGCAGCTACCAGGGGGCCGCTTCACCCCTCCACTTT. It translates to CASSYQGAASPLHF.